The subject of this entry is one T cell receptor beta chain. Its antigen is unknown. The data are from a study of CD8 T cells in ankylosing spondylitis. V trimming: 0 bases; J trimming: 6 bases; junction bases outside the gene matches: 3. The germline gives CDR1 LNHNV, CDR2 YYDKDF (reference sequence). The CDR3 sequence is 16 residues long. Study-wide results and caveats: Clones tied to disease were said to be significantly enriched in matched ankylosing spondylitis synovial fluid. Among TCR beta sequences, a motif of about 8 highly homologous variants appeared characteristic of ankylosing spondylitis blood. Some motif variants had been reported before (in reactive arthritis synovial fluid and blood).

One entry per CDR3 protein, called by TCRdb with MiXCR from the 5' RACE reads. The data hold around 890,000 distinct CDR3 sequences, with about 12% observed a single time. The chain links TRBV15 to TRBJ2-2; 11 nucleotides align to TRBD2. Sequencing used blood, either unsorted or a sorted T cell fraction (not recorded which). The origin of this receptor is a male donor with ankylosing spondylitis. The CDR3 nucleotides are TGTGCCACCAGCAGAGATGTAGCGGGAGGGCCCGGGGAGCTGTTTTTT. This encodes CATSRDVAGGPGELFF. Together with reference TRBV15 and TRBJ2-2, the CDR3 gives the full variable domain: DAMVIQNPRYQVTQFGKPVTLSCSQTLNHNVMYWYQQKSSQAPKLLFHYYDKDFNNEADTPDNFQSRRPNTSFCFLDIRSPGLGDTAMYLCATSRDVAGGPGELFFGEGSRLTVL.